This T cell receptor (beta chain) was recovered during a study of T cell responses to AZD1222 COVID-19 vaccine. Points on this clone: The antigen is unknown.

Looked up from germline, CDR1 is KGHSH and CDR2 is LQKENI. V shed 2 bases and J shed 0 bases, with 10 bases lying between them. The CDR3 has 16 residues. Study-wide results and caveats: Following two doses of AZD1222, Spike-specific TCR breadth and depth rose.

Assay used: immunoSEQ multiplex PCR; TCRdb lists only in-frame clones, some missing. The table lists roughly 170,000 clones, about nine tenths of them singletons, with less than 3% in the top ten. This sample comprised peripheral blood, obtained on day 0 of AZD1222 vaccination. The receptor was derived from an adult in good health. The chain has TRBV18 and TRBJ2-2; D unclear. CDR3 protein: CASSPRVTANTGELFF. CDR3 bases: TGTGCCAGCTCACCAAGGGTTACGGCGAACACCGGGGAGCTGTTTTTT.